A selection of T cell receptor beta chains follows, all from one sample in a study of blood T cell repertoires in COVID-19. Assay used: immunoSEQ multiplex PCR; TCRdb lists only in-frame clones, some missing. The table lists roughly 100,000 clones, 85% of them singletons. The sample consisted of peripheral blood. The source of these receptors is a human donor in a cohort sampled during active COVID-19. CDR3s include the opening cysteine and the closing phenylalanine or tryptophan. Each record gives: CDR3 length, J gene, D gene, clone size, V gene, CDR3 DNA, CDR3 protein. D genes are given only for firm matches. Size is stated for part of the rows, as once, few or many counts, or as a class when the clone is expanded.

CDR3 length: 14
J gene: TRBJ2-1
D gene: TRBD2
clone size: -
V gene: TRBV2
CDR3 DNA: TGTGCCAGCAGGGGACTAGCGGATTACAATGAGCAGTTCTTC
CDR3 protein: CASRGLADYNEQFF

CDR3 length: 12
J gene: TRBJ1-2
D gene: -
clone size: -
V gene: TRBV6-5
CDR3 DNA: TGTGCCAGCAGTTCAGGGTACTATGGCTACACCTTC
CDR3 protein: CASSSGYYGYTF

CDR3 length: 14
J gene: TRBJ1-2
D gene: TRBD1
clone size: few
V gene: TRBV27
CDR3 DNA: TGTGCCACCTCGCGGGGACAGGGGAACATTGGCTACACCTTC
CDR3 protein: CATSRGQGNIGYTF

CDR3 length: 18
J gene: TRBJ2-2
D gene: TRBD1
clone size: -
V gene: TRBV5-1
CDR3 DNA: TGCGCCAGCAGCTTGGTGGGACAGGGGGCGTTTAACACCGGGGAGCTGTTTTTT
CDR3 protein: CASSLVGQGAFNTGELFF

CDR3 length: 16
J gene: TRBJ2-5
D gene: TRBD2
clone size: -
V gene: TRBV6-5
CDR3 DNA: TGTGCCAGCAGTTACGGGACTAGCGGGGGTCAGGAGACCCAGTACTTC
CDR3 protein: CASSYGTSGGQETQYF

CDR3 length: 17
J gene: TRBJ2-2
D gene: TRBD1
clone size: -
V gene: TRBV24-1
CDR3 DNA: TGTGCCACCAGTGACCCGACAGGGGGCGGGGGCACCGGGGAGCTGTTTTTT
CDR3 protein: CATSDPTGGGGTGELFF

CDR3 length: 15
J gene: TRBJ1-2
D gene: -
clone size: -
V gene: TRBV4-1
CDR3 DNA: TGCGCCAGCAGCATACCGGGGGGGGCCCCTTGGGGCTACACCTTC
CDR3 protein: CASSIPGGAPWGYTF

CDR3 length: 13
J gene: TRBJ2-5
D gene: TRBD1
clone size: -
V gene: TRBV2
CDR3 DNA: TGTGCCTCAGATGGGACAGGGCAAGAGACCCAGTACTTC
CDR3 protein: CASDGTGQETQYF

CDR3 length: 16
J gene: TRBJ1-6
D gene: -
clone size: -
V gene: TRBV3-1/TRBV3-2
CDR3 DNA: TGTGCCAGCAGCGCGGGGGCCCAACTCTATAATTCACCCCTCCACTTT
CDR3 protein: CASSAGAQLYNSPLHF

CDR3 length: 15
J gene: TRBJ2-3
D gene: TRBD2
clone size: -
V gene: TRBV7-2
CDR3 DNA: TGTGCCAGCAGCTTATACGGGGGGGCGGCAGATACGCAGTATTTT
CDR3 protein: CASSLYGGAADTQYF

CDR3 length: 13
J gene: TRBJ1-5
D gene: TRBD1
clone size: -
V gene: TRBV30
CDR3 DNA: TGTGCCTGGGACAGGGCTCCCAATCAGCCCCAGCATTTT
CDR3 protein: CAWDRAPNQPQHF

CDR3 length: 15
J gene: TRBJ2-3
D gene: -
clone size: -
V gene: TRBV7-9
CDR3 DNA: TGTGCCAGCAGCCCGTCACAGGGATCGGCAGATACGCAGTATTTT
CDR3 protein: CASSPSQGSADTQYF

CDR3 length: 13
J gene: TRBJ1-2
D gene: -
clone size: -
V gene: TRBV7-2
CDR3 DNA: TGTGCCAGCAGCTTAGACAGGGTAGATGGCTACACCTTC
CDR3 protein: CASSLDRVDGYTF

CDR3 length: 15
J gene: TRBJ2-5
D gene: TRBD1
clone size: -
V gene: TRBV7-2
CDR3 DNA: TGTGCCAGCAGCTTAGGGGGACAGCCTCAAGAGACCCAGTACTTC
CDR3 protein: CASSLGGQPQETQYF

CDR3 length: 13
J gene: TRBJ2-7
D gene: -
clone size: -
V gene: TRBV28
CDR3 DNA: TGTGCCAGCAGTTTCCGGTCGTCCTACGAGCAGTACTTC
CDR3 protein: CASSFRSSYEQYF

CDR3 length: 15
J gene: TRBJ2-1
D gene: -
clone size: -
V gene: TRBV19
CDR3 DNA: TGTGCCAGTAGTAAAACTAGTACCCCTAACAATGAGCAGTTCTTC
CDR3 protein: CASSKTSTPNNEQFF

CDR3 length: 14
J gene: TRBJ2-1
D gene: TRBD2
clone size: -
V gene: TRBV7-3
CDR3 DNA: TGTGCCAGCAGCTTTGCGGGAGGTTCCAATGAGCAGTTCTTC
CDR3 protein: CASSFAGGSNEQFF

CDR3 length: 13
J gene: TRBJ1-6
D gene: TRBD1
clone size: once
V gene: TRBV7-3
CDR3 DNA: TGTGCCAGCAGCCAGGGGGTAAATTCACCCCTCCACTTT
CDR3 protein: CASSQGVNSPLHF

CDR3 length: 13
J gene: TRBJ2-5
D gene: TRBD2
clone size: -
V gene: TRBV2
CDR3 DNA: TGTGCCAGCAGGCTAGCGGGGCAAGAGACCCAGTACTTC
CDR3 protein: CASRLAGQETQYF

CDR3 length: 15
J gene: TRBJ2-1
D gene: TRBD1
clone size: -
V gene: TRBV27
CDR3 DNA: TGTGCCAGCAGCCTTACCTCCACAGGGGGAAATGAGCAGTTCTTC
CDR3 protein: CASSLTSTGGNEQFF

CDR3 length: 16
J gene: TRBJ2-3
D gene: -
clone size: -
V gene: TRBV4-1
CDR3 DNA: TGCGCCAGCAGCCAAAGGACGCGACAGTCAGGAGATACGCAGTATTTT
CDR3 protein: CASSQRTRQSGDTQYF

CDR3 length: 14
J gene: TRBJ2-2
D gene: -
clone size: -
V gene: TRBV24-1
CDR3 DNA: TGTGCCACCAGTGGAGGCAGAAACACCGGGGAGCTGTTTTTT
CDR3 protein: CATSGGRNTGELFF

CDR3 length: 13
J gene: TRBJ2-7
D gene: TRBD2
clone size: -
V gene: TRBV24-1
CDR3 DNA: TGTGCCACCCCGGGACTAGCGGCCTACGAGCAGTACTTC
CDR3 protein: CATPGLAAYEQYF

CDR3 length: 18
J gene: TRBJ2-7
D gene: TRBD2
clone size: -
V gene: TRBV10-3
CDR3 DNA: TGTGCCATCAGTGGGGGGACTAGCGGGAGGGCCCGGGCCTACGAGCAGTACTTC
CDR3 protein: CAISGGTSGRARAYEQYF

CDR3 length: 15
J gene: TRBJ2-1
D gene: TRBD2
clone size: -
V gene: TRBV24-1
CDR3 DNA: TGTGCCACCAGTGGGGGGGGAGGGTCCTACAATGAGCAGTTCTTC
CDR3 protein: CATSGGGGSYNEQFF

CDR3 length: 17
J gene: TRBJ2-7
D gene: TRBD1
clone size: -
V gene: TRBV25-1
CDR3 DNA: TGTGCCAGCAGTGAAGAGTTTGGGACAGGGTTTTCTCTCGAGCAGTACTTC
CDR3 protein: CASSEEFGTGFSLEQYF

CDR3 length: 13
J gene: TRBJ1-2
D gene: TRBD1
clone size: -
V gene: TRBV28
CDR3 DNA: TGTGCCAGCACCGTGGGACAGAACTATGGCTACACCTTC
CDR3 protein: CASTVGQNYGYTF

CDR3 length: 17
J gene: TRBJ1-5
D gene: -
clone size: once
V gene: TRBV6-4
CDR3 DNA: TGTGCCAGCAGTGACTCCAACTTGCGAGCGAACAATCAGCCCCAGCATTTT
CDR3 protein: CASSDSNLRANNQPQHF

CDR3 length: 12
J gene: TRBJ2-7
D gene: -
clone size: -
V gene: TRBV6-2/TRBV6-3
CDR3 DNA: TGTGCCAGCAGCTATTTTTGGAGGGAGCAGTACTTC
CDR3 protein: CASSYFWREQYF

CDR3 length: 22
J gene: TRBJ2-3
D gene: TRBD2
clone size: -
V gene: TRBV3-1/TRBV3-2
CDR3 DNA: TGTGCCAGCCGCCGCGCGCGGGGGGGGCGGGGGCGGCGGGGGCTAGGCACAGATACGCAGTATTTT
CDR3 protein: CASRRARGGRGRRGLGTDTQYF

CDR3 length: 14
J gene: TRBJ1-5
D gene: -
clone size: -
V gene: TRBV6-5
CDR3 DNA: TGTGCCAGCAGTACGGACACCAGCAATCAGCCCCAGCATTTT
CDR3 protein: CASSTDTSNQPQHF

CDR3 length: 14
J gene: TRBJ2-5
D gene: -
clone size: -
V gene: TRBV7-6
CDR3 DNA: TGTGCCAGCAGAGGGGGAGTTCGCGAAGAGACCCAGTACTTC
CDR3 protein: CASRGGVREETQYF

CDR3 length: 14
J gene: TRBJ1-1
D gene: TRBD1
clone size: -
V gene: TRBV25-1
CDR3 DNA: TGTGCCAGCAGTCACAGGGGCCAGGGGACTGAAGCTTTCTTT
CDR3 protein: CASSHRGQGTEAFF

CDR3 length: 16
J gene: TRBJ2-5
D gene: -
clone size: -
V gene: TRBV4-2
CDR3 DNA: TGTGCCAGCAGCCACTCGGGTCTAGCGTACCAAGAGACCCAGTACTTC
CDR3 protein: CASSHSGLAYQETQYF

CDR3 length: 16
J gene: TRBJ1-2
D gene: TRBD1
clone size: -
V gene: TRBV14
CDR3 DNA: TGTGCCAGCAGCCCTCCTTCAGGGGGAAGGACGTATGGCTACACCTTC
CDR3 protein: CASSPPSGGRTYGYTF

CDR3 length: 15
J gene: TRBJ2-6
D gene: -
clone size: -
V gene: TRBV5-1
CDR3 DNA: TGCGCCAGCAGCCCTCGGGACTCTGGGGCCAACGTCCTGACTTTC
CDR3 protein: CASSPRDSGANVLTF

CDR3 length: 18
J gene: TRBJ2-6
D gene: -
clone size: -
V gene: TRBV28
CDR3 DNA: TGTGCCAGCAGTTTGGTATTGGAGGGGGCGACTGGGGCCAACGTCCTGACTTTC
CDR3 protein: CASSLVLEGATGANVLTF

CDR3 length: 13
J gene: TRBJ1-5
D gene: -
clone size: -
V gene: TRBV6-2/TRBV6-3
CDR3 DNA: TGTGCCAGCAGTTACGGCTTTAATCAGCCCCAGCATTTT
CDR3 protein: CASSYGFNQPQHF

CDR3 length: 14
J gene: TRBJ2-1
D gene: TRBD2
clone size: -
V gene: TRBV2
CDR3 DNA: TGTGCCAGCAGCCCCGGACTAGCAGGCAATGAGCAGTTCTTC
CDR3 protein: CASSPGLAGNEQFF

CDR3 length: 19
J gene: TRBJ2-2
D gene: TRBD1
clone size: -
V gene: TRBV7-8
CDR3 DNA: TGTGCCAGCAGCTCCCTCATATCGACAGGGTATACGAACACCGGGGAGCTGTTTTTT
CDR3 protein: CASSSLISTGYTNTGELFF

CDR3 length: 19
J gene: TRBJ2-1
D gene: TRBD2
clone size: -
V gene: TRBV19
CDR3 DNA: TGTGCCAGTAGTATTCTAGCGGGAAAACAAGGGAGCTCCTACAATGAGCAGTTCTTC
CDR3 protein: CASSILAGKQGSSYNEQFF

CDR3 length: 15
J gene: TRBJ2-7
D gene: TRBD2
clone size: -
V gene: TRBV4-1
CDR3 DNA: TGCGCCAGCAGCCAAGGTCGGGCGGGGGCCTACGAGCAGTACTTC
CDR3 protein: CASSQGRAGAYEQYF

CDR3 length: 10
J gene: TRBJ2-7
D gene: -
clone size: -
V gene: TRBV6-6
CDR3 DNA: TGTGCCAGTCGTGGGCTCGAGCAGTACTTC
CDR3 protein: CASRGLEQYF

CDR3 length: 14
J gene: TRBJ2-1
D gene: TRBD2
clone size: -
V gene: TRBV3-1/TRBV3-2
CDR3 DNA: TGTGCCAGCAGCCAAGGGACTAGCTCGCATGAGCAGTTCTTC
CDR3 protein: CASSQGTSSHEQFF

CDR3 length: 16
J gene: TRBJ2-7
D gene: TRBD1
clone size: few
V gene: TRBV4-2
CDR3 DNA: TGTGCCAGCAGCCCAGTAGGGACAGGGGCGTCCTACGAGCAGTACTTC
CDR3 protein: CASSPVGTGASYEQYF

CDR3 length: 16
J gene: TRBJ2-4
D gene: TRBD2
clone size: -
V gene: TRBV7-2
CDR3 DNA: TGTGCCAGCAGCTTGTCAGGACTAGCGGGGCAAAACATTCAGTACTTC
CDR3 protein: CASSLSGLAGQNIQYF

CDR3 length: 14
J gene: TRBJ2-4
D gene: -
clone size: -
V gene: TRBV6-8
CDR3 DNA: TGTGCCAGCACCTACTTAAGGACACCAAACATTCAGTACTTC
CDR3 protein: CASTYLRTPNIQYF

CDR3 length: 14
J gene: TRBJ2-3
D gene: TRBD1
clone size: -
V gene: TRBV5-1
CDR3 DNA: TGCGCCAGCAGTCGACAGGGGGCTTCAGATACGCAGTATTTT
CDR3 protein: CASSRQGASDTQYF

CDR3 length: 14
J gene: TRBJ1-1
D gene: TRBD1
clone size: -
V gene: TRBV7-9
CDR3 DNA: TGTGCCAGCAGCTTAGTTGGACAGGGGTTTGAAGCTTTCTTT
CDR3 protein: CASSLVGQGFEAFF

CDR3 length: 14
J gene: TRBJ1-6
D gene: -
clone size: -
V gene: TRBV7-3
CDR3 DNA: TGTGCCAGCAGCTTATCGGGGGTATTTTCACCCCTCCACTTT
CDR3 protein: CASSLSGVFSPLHF

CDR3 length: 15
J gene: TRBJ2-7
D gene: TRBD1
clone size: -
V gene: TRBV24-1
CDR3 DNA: TGTGCCACCAGTGACACCGGGACAGATTCCTACGAGCAGTACTTC
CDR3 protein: CATSDTGTDSYEQYF

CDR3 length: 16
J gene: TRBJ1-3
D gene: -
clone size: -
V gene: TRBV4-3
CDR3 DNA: TGCGCCAGCAGCCAAGATCTCGCAGGGACTGGAAACACCATATATTTT
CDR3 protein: CASSQDLAGTGNTIYF

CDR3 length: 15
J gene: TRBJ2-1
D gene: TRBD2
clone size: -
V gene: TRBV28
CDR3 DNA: TGTGCCAGCATAGCGGGAGGGCAGGAGGGCAATGAGCAGTTCTTC
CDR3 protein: CASIAGGQEGNEQFF

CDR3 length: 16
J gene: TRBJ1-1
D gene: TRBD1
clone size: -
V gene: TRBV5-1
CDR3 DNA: TGCGCCAGCAGCTTGGCCTCTGACAGGGGAAGGACTGAAGCTTTCTTT
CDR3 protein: CASSLASDRGRTEAFF